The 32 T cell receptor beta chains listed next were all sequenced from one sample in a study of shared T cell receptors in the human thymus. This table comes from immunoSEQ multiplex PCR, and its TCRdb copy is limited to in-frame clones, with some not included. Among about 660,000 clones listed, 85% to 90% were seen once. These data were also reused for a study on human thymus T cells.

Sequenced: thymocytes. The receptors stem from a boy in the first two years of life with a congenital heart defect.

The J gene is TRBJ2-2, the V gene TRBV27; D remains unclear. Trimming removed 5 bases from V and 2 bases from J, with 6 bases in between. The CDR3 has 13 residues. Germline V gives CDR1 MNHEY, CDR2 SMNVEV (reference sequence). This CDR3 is CASSILNTGELFF. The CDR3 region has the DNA TGTGCCAGCAGTATCCTTAACACCGGGGAGCTGTTTTTT.

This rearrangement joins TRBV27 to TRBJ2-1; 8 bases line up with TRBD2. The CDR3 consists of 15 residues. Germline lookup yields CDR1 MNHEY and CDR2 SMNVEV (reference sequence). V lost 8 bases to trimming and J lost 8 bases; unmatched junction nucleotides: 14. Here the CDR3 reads CASRDSGNSIHEQFF. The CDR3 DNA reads TGTGCCAGCCGAGATAGCGGGAATTCAATCCATGAGCAGTTCTTC.

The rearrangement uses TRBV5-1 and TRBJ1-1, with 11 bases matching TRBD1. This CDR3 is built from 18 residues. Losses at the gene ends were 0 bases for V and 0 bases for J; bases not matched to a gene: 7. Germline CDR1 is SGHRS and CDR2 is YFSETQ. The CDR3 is CASSLAWTGGSMNTEAFF. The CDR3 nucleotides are TGCGCCAGCAGCTTGGCGTGGACAGGGGGCTCCATGAACACTGAAGCTTTCTTT.

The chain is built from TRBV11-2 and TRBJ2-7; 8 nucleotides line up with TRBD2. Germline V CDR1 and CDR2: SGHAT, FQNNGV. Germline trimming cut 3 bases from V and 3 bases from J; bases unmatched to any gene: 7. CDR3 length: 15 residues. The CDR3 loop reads CASSFTVAGFYEQYF. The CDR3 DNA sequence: TGTGCCAGCAGCTTCACCGTAGCGGGGTTCTACGAGCAGTACTTC.

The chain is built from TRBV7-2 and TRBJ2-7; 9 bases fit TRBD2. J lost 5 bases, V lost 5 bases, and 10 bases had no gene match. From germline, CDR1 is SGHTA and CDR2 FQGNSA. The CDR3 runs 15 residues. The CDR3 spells CASSTSGTSYHEQYF. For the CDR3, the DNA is TGTGCCAGCAGCACCTCCGGGACTAGCTATCACGAGCAGTACTTC. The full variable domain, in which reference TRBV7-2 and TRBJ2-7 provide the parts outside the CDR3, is GAGVSQSPSNKVTEKGKDVELRCDPISGHTALYWYRQSLGQGLEFLIYFQGNSAPDKSGLPSDRFSAERTGGSVSTLTIQRTQQEDSAVYLCASSTSGTSYHEQYFGPGTRLTVT.

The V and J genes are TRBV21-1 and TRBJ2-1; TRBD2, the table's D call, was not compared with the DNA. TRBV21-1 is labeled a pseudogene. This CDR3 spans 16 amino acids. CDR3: CASSKDEGLGHNEQFF. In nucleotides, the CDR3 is TGTGCCAGCAGCAAAGACGAAGGACTAGGCCACAATGAGCAGTTCTTC.

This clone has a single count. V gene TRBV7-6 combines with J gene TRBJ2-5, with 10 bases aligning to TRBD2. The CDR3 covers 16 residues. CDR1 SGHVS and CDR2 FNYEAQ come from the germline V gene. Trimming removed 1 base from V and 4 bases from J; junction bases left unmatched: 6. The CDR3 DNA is TGTGCCAGCAGCTTAGGGCAGCGGGAGGGCCCAGAGACCCAGTACTTC. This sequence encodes CASSLGQREGPETQYF.

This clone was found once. CDR3 nucleotide sequence: TGTGCCAGCAGCTCACGACTAGCGGGACAAGAGACCCAGTACTTC. It is translated as CASSSRLAGQETQYF. The rearrangement links TRBV9 to TRBJ2-5; 11 bases agree with TRBD2. CDR3 size: 15 residues. With 4 bases clipped from V and 2 bases from J, the junction kept 4 bases outside the gene matches. Germline CDR1 SGDLS, CDR2 YYNGEE.

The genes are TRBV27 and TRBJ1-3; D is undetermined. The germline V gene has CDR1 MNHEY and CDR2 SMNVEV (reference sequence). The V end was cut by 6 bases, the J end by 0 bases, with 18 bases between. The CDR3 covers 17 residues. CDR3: CASSPTSPAHSGNTIYF. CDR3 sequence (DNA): TGTGCCAGCAGCCCAACTAGCCCGGCCCACTCTGGAAACACCATATATTTT.

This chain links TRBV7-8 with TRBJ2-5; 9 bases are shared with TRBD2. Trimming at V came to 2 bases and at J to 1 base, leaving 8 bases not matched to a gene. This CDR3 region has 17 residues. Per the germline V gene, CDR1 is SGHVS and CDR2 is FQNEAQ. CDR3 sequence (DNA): TGTGCCAGCAGCTTAAGGAAGACTAGCGGAACCCAAGAGACCCAGTACTTC. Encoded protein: CASSLRKTSGTQETQYF.

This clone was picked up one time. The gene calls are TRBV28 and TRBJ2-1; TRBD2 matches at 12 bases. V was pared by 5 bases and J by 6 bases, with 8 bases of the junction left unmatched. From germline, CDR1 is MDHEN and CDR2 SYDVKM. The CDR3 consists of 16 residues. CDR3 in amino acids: CASSELAGGPGNEQFF. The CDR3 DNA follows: TGTGCCAGCAGTGAACTAGCGGGAGGCCCTGGCAATGAGCAGTTCTTC. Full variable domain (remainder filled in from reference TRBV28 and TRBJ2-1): DVKVTQSSRYLVKRTGEKVFLECVQDMDHENMFWYRQDPGLGLRLIYFSYDVKMKEKGDIPEGYSVSREKKERFSLILESASTNQTSMYLCASSELAGGPGNEQFFGPGTRLTVL.

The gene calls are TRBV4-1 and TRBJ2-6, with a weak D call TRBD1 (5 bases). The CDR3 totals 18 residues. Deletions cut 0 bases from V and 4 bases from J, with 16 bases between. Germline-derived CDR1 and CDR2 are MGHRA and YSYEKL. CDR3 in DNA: TGCGCCAGCAGCCAAGAGATCAGGGCCCCAGCGGGGGCCAACGTCCTGACTTTC. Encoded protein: CASSQEIRAPAGANVLTF.

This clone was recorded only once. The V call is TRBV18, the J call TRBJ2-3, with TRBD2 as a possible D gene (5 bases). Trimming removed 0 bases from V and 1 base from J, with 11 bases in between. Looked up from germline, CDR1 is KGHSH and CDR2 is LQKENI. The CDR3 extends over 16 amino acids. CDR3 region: CASSPPRGWGTDTQYF. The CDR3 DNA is TGTGCCAGCTCACCACCGCGAGGGTGGGGCACAGATACGCAGTATTTT.

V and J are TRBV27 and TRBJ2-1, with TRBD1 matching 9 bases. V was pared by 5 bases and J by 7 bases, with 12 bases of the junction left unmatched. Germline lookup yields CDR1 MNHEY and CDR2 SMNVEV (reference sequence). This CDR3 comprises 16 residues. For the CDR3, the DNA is TGTGCCAGCAGTGAGAGCCGGGACAGGGATAAGAATGAGCAGTTCTTC. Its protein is CASSESRDRDKNEQFF.

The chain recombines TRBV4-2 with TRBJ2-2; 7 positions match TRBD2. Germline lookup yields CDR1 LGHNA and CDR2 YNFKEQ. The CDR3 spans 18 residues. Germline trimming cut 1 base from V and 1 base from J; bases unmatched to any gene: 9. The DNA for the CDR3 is TGTGCCAGCAGCCAAGGGCCTAGCGGCATCCAGAACACCGGGGAGCTGTTTTTT. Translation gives CASSQGPSGIQNTGELFF.

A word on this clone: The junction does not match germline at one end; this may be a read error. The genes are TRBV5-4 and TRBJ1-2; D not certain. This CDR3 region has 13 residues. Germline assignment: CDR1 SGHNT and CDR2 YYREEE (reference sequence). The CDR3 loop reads CVSSLDPIRGYTF. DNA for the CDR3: TGTGTCAGCAGCTTGGATCCTATCCGTGGCTACACCTTC.

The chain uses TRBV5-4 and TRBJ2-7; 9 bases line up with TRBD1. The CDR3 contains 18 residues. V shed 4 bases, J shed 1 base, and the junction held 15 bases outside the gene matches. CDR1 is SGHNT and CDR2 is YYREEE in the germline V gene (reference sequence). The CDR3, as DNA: TGTGCCAGCAGCGCGGACAGGGGAGGGCCTTCCTCTTCCTACGAGCAGTACTTC. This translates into CASSADRGGPSSSYEQYF.

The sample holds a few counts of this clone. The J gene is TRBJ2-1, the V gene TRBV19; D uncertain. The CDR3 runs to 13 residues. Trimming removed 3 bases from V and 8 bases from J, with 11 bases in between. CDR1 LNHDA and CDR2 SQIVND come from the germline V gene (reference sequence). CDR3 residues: CASSIPQSDEQFF. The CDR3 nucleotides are TGTGCCAGTAGTATCCCACAGTCGGATGAGCAGTTCTTC.

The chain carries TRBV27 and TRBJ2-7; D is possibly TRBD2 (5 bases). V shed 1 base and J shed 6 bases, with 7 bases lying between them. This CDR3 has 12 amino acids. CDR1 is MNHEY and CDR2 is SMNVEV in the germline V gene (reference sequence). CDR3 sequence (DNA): TGTGCCAGCAGTTTATATGGGAGCGAGCAGTACTTC. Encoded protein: CASSLYGSEQYF.

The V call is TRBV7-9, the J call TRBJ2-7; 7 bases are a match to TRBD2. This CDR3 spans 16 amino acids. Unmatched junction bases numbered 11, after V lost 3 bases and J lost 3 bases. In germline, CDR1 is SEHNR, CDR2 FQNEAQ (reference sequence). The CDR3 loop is CASSFGEGRAGYEQYF. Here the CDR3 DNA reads TGTGCCAGCAGCTTTGGGGAGGGAAGGGCTGGCTACGAGCAGTACTTC.

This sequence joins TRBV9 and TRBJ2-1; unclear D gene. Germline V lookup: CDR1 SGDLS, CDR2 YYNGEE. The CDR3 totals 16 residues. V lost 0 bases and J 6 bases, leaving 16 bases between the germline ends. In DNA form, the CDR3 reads TGTGCCAGCAGCGTAGGAGCCCAACCCCTTATCAATGAGCAGTTCTTC. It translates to CASSVGAQPLINEQFF. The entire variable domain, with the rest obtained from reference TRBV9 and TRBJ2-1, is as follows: DSGVTQTPKHLITATGQRVTLRCSPRSGDLSVYWYQQSLDQGLQFLIQYYNGEERAKGNILERFSAQQFPDLHSELNLSSLELGDSALYFCASSVGAQPLINEQFFGPGTRLTVL.

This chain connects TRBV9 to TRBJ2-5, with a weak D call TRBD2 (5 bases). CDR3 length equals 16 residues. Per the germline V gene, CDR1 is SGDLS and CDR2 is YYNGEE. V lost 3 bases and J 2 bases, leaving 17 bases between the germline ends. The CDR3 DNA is TGTGCCAGCAGCGAAGGCGGGTCAAGCGGACAAGAGACCCAGTACTTC. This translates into CASSEGGSSGQETQYF.

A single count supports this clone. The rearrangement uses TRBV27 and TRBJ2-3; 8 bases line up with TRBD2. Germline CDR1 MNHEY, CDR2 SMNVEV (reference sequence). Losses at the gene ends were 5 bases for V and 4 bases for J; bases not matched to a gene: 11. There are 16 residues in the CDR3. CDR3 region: CASSTPGLGPSDTQYF. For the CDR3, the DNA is TGTGCCAGCAGTACTCCGGGACTAGGCCCATCAGATACGCAGTATTTT.

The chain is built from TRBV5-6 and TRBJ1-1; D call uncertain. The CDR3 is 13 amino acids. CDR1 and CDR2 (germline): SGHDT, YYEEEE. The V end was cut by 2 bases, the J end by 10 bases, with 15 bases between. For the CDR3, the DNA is TGTGCCAGCAGCTTCGGTGACAAAATAGTAGCTTTCTTT. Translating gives CASSFGDKIVAFF.

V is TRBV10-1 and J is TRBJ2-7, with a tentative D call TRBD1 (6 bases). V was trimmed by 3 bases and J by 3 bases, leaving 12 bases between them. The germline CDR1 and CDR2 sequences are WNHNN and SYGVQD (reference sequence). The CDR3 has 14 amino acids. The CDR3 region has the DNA TGCGCCAGCAGTGAAAACAGGGTAAACTACGAGCAGTACTTC. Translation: CASSENRVNYEQYF.

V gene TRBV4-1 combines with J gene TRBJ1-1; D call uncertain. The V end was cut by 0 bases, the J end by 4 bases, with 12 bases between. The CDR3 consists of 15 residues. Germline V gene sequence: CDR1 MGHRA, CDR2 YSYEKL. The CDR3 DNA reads TGCGCCAGCAGCCAAGATAAGGGCGCGGGCACTGAAGCTTTCTTT. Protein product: CASSQDKGAGTEAFF.

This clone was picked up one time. The CDR3: CASYGAGGCYTF. The CDR3 bases are TGTGCCAGCTACGGAGCCGGTGGATGCTACACCTTC. This sequence joins TRBV6-1 and TRBJ1-2; no clear D gene. Germline-derived CDR1 and CDR2 are MNHNS and SASEGT. The CDR3 sequence is 12 residues long. V gave up 8 bases and J gave up 9 bases, with 16 bases separating them.

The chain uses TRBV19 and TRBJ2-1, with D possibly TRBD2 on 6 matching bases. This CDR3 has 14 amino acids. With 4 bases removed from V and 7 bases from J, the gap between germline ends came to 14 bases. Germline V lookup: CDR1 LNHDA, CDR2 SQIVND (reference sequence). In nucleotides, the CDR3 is TGTGCCAGTAGTACGGGAGTTACTAGAAATGAGCAGTTCTTC. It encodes CASSTGVTRNEQFF.

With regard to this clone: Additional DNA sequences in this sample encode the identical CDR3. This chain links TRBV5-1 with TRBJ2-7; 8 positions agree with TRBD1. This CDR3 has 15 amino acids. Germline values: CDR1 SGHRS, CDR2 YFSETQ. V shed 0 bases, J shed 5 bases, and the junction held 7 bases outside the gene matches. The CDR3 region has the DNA TGCGCCAGCAGCTTGGACAGGACAGGGAGAGACGAGCAGTACTTC. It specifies CASSLDRTGRDEQYF.

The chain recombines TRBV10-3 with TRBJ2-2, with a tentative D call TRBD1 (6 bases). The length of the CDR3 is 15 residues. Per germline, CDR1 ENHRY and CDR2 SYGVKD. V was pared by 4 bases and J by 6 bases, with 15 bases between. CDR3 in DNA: TGTGCCATCAGTGGAGAGACAGGTGCGGCCGGGGAGCTGTTTTTT. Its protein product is CAISGETGAAGELFF.

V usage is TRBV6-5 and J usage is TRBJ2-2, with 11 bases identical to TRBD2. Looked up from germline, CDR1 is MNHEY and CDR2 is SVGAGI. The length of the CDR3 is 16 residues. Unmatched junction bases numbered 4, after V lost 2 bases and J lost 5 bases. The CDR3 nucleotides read TGTGCCAGCAGTTACCCGACTAGCGGGACTACCGGGGAGCTGTTTTTT. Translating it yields CASSYPTSGTTGELFF.

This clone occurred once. The CDR3 is CATSGAAGNQPQHF. The CDR3 bases are TGTGCCACCTCCGGCGCCGCGGGAAATCAGCCCCAGCATTTT. The chain couples TRBV27 to TRBJ1-5, with D hard to call. Between the trimmed V and J ends, which lost 10 bases and 4 bases, there was a span of 17 bases. Germline values: CDR1 MNHEY, CDR2 SMNVEV (reference sequence). The CDR3 covers 14 residues.